The rows below give T cell receptor beta chains drawn from one sample of a study of T cell responses to AZD1222 COVID-19 vaccine. Produced via immunoSEQ multiplex PCR; TCRdb's table is partial and in-frame only. This sample yields about 130,000 clones, of which around 85% are seen a single time; around 8% belongs to the top ten. The material sequenced was peripheral blood, taken 28 days after the second dose of the MenACWY control vaccine. The receptors shown here come from an adult who received the MenACWY meningococcal vaccine as a control. The CDR3 runs from the conserved cysteine through the conserved F or W. D genes are given only for firm matches. Expanded clones are given a class, and other clones once, few, many or no size at all.

d_call	v_call	clone_size	j_call	cdr3_nt	cdr3_aa
TRBD1	TRBV15	NA	TRBJ1-5	TGTGCCACCAGCAGAGATCCTAGGAGACAGGGGTACAATCAGCCCCAGCATTTT	CATSRDPRRQGYNQPQHF
NA	TRBV5-1	NA	TRBJ2-7	TGCGCCAGCAGCTTAAGGGTCGGCGGGGCCCCCTACGAGCAGTACTTC	CASSLRVGGAPYEQYF
TRBD1	TRBV13	NA	TRBJ1-1	TGTGCCAGCAGCTTAAAGGACAGGGGGCGTTTTGGCACTGAAGCTTTCTTT	CASSLKDRGRFGTEAFF
NA	TRBV7-2	NA	TRBJ2-3	TGTGCCAGCAGCTTAGGGGGATCTCAATATGGGCAGTATTTT	CASSLGGSQYGQYF
NA	TRBV24-1	NA	TRBJ1-5	TGTGCCACCAGTGGTACCCGGGGTCCGGGTCAGCCCCAGCATTTT	CATSGTRGPGQPQHF
TRBD2	TRBV7-2	NA	TRBJ2-1	TGTGCCAGCATCCTTACCTGGACTAGCGGGGGGGCTCCCGGCAATGAGCAGTTCTTC	CASILTWTSGGAPGNEQFF
NA	TRBV5-6	NA	TRBJ2-7	TGTGCCAGCAGCTTGACGGGGGTCGAGCAGTACTTC	CASSLTGVEQYF
TRBD1	TRBV7-2	NA	TRBJ1-2	TGTGCCAGCAGCGATCTAACAGGGGGCGGAGACTATGGCTACACCTTC	CASSDLTGGGDYGYTF
TRBD1	TRBV27	NA	TRBJ2-2	TGTGCCAGCGGACAGGCCCTAGCCGGGGAGCTGTTTTTT	CASGQALAGELFF
TRBD1	TRBV4-1	once	TRBJ1-2	TGCGCCAGCAGCCAACACAGGGGGCTGGGTAACTATGGCTACACCTTC	CASSQHRGLGNYGYTF
TRBD1	TRBV7-6	NA	TRBJ2-5	TGTGCCAGCAGCTTAGCGACAGGGGCTAAAGAGACCCAGTACTTC	CASSLATGAKETQYF
NA	TRBV14	NA	TRBJ1-2	TGTGCCAGCAGCCTTATCACCGGGGGCCTCGGCTACACCTTC	CASSLITGGLGYTF
NA	TRBV18	NA	TRBJ1-3	TGTGCCAGCTCACCCCCCCTTAGGGTGGGCTTCTCTGGAAACACCATATATTTT	CASSPPLRVGFSGNTIYF
NA	TRBV7-9	NA	TRBJ1-2	TGTGCCAGCAGCACTTCGGACGGGGCCTCCGTCTATGGCTACACCTTC	CASSTSDGASVYGYTF
NA	TRBV7-2	NA	TRBJ2-3	TGTGCCAGCAGCTTAGCCACAGGAACAGATACGCAGTATTTT	CASSLATGTDTQYF
TRBD2	TRBV24-1	NA	TRBJ2-1	TGTGCCACCAGTGACTCTAGCGGGGCCTCCCAGTCCTACAATGAGCAGTTCTTC	CATSDSSGASQSYNEQFF
NA	TRBV19	few	TRBJ1-1	TGTGCCAGTAGGGGGGACTCTGAAGCTTTCTTT	CASRGDSEAFF
TRBD1	TRBV9	NA	TRBJ2-1	TGTGCCAGCAGCGCCGATGGGACAGCCTACAATGAGCAGTTCTTC	CASSADGTAYNEQFF
NA	TRBV5-1	once	TRBJ2-1	TGCGCCAGCAGCCCCTGGTCGCAGGTTGTCGGCAATGAGCAGTTCTTC	CASSPWSQVVGNEQFF
NA	TRBV19	NA	TRBJ2-1	TGTGCCAGTAGTATAGGGGCAGGGAGGCAAAATGAGCAGTTCTTC	CASSIGAGRQNEQFF
NA	TRBV11-2	once	TRBJ1-6	TGTGCCAGCCAAGTGGCAGGGAGGAATTCACCCCTCCACTTT	CASQVAGRNSPLHF
NA	TRBV11-2	NA	TRBJ2-5	TGTGCCAGCAGCGAGGGGGTAGAGACCCAGTACTTC	CASSEGVETQYF
TRBD1	TRBV12-3/TRBV12-4	NA	TRBJ1-2	TGTGCCAGCAGATTAACAGGGGCTGAGGGCTACACCTTC	CASRLTGAEGYTF
NA	TRBV19	few	TRBJ1-2	TGTGCCAGTAGTATTCAGAGTTATGGCTACACCTTC	CASSIQSYGYTF
NA	TRBV6-1	NA	TRBJ1-3	TGTGCCAGCAGTGATACAGACTCACGCTCTGGAAACACCATATATTTT	CASSDTDSRSGNTIYF
NA	TRBV28	NA	TRBJ2-5	TGTGCCAGCAGTTTGGGAGAATCTTGGGTGGAGACCCAGTACTTC	CASSLGESWVETQYF
TRBD1	TRBV5-6	NA	TRBJ2-2	TGTGCCAGCAGCCTCCCGGGACAGTACACCGGGGAGCTGTTTTTT	CASSLPGQYTGELFF
TRBD1	TRBV25-1	NA	TRBJ2-5	TGTGCCAGCAGCCCTAGGACAGGTCCCGGGCAAGAGACCCAGTACTTC	CASSPRTGPGQETQYF
TRBD2	TRBV4-2	NA	TRBJ2-2	TGTGCCAGCAGTCGAGGGATTAGCGGGAGCGGTACCGGGGAGCTGTTTTTT	CASSRGISGSGTGELFF
TRBD1	TRBV5-4	NA	TRBJ1-2	TGTGCCAGCAGCCCGGGGACAGGGATTTGGTATGGCTACACCTTC	CASSPGTGIWYGYTF
NA	TRBV10-3	few	TRBJ1-2	TGTGCCATCCCGAAAGGCGGGGAAACTATAGGTGGCTACACCTTC	CAIPKGGETIGGYTF
NA	TRBV5-6	NA	TRBJ2-2	TGTGCCAGCAGCTTGGCCCCCCAGGACGGGGAGCTGTTTTTT	CASSLAPQDGELFF
NA	TRBV7-8	NA	TRBJ2-2	TGTGCCAGCAGCTCACTGGGCCTTGGTGGGCAGTTTTTT	CASSSLGLGGQFF
NA	TRBV13	NA	TRBJ2-1	TGTGCCAGCGGAGGGGGGGCCCTCTCCTACAATGAGCAGTTCTTC	CASGGGALSYNEQFF
NA	TRBV28	NA	TRBJ1-5	TGTGCCAGCAGTGGGGGCGGGGAGCCTAGCAATCAGCCCCAGCATTTT	CASSGGGEPSNQPQHF
NA	TRBV10-3	NA	TRBJ1-2	TGTGCCATCAGTGAGTCCACGGCGGCAGATGGCTACACCTTC	CAISESTAADGYTF
NA	TRBV28	NA	TRBJ1-2	TGTGCCAGCAGCCTCGGTAGATGGGACTATGGCTACACCTTC	CASSLGRWDYGYTF
NA	TRBV6-5	once	TRBJ1-3	TGTGCCAGCAGTTACTTAACTCCAACCTCTGGAAACACCATATATTTT	CASSYLTPTSGNTIYF
NA	TRBV3-1/TRBV3-2	NA	TRBJ2-3	TGTGCCAGCAGCCAAGGGCCTTCCGGCACAGATACGCAGTATTTT	CASSQGPSGTDTQYF
NA	TRBV15	NA	TRBJ1-5	TGTGCCACCAGCAGAGACACAAGTGGGATTCAGCCCCAGCATTTT	CATSRDTSGIQPQHF
NA	TRBV30	NA	TRBJ1-5	TGTGCCTGGAGTGGGGGGGGTGGCAATCAGCCCCAGCATTTT	CAWSGGGGNQPQHF
NA	TRBV29-1	NA	TRBJ1-3	TGCAGCGTGGCAGAATACTCTGGAAACACCATATATTTT	CSVAEYSGNTIYF
NA	TRBV5-8	NA	TRBJ1-5	TGTGCCAGCAGCTCACTCGTACAAGGCAATCAGCCCCAGCATTTT	CASSSLVQGNQPQHF
NA	TRBV19	NA	TRBJ1-2	TGTGCCAGTAGTGAACGGGACCTCTATGGCTACACCTTC	CASSERDLYGYTF
NA	TRBV12-3/TRBV12-4	few	TRBJ1-1	TGTGCCAGCAGTTTGTTGGGAGGAAAAGCTTTCTTT	CASSLLGGKAFF
TRBD2	TRBV11-2	NA	TRBJ2-2	TGTGCCAGCAGCTCCACCGTCGGGACTAGCTTCTCCGGGGAGCTGTTTTTT	CASSSTVGTSFSGELFF